The rows below give T cell receptor beta chains drawn from one sample of a study of cytomegalovirus exposure and HLA in healthy donors. Profiled with immunoSEQ multiplex PCR; TCRdb holds only in-frame clones, not every one. The sample shows approximately 93,000 clones, around three quarters of them seen only once. Sequenced: PBMCs. Receptors were obtained from a male donor in good health and CMV-seropositive. Each CDR3 is given with its conserved first and last residue. Fields, in order: V gene, J gene, clone size, D gene, CDR3 protein, CDR3 DNA. D genes are given only for firm matches. Clone size is given for some rows only: seen once, a few or many times, or a class if the clone is expanded.

>TRBV19|TRBJ1-1|-|-
CASSIGQGLEAFF
TGTGCCAGTAGTATAGGTCAGGGATTAGAAGCTTTCTTT
>TRBV4-3|TRBJ2-2|-|TRBD2
CASSQGLADTGELFF
TGCGCCAGCAGCCAAGGACTAGCGGACACCGGGGAGCTGTTTTTT
>TRBV13|TRBJ2-6|-|-
CASSLSRNAGLGSGANVLTF
TGTGCCAGCAGCTTAAGTAGAAATGCAGGCCTTGGCTCTGGGGCCAACGTCCTGACTTTC
>TRBV2|TRBJ1-2|-|TRBD1
CASSEFLIDPDRGPTNYGYTF
TGTGCCAGCAGTGAATTTTTAATAGATCCGGACAGGGGGCCTACTAACTATGGCTACACCTTC
>TRBV7-9|TRBJ1-1|-|-
CASSSQGIVTEAFF
TGTGCCAGCAGCTCACAGGGAATCGTCACTGAAGCTTTCTTT
>TRBV9|TRBJ2-2|-|-
CASSPRGGLLNTGELFF
TGTGCCAGCAGCCCACGAGGGGGACTACTGAACACCGGGGAGCTGTTTTTT
>TRBV7-2|TRBJ1-6|-|TRBD1
CASSLVPVGGTGDSPLHF
TGTGCCAGCAGCTTAGTCCCCGTAGGAGGGACAGGGGATTCACCCCTCCACTTT
>TRBV7-9|TRBJ2-1|-|TRBD2
CASSPGLAGGRTYNEQFF
TGTGCCAGCAGCCCGGGACTAGCGGGGGGCCGAACTTACAATGAGCAGTTCTTC
>TRBV7-6|TRBJ2-5|-|-
CASSLVEVETQYF
TGTGCCAGCAGCTTAGTCGAGGTAGAGACCCAGTACTTC
>TRBV6-6|TRBJ2-3|once|TRBD2
CASNPWGGTFTDTQYF
TGTGCCAGCAACCCCTGGGGGGGGACCTTCACAGATACGCAGTATTTT
>TRBV18|TRBJ1-2|-|TRBD1
CASSPKEGTVNGGYTF
TGTGCCAGCTCACCAAAAGAAGGGACAGTTAATGGTGGCTACACCTTC
>TRBV10-1|TRBJ1-6|-|TRBD1
CANPDRINSPLHF
TGCGCCAACCCGGACAGGATTAATTCACCCCTCCACTTT
>TRBV7-8|TRBJ1-1|few|-
CASRAAGRLNTEAFF
TGTGCCAGCAGGGCGGCGGGACGGCTGAACACTGAAGCTTTCTTT
>TRBV19|TRBJ1-2|few|-
CASKAGFGYTF
TGTGCCAGTAAGGCAGGGTTTGGCTACACCTTC
>TRBV5-6|TRBJ1-2|-|TRBD1
CASSLGGQGASYGYTF
TGTGCCAGCAGCTTGGGGGGACAGGGGGCCTCCTATGGCTACACCTTC
>TRBV6-5|TRBJ1-2|-|-
CASSYSLGHYGYTF
TGTGCCAGCAGTTACTCGCTGGGGCACTATGGCTACACCTTC
>TRBV5-1|TRBJ2-5|-|-
CASSLFAGARETQYF
TGCGCCAGCAGCTTGTTCGCGGGCGCCAGGGAGACCCAGTACTTC
>TRBV18|TRBJ2-7|-|TRBD2
CASSPVGSGGSYEQYF
TGTGCCAGCTCACCAGTGGGTAGCGGGGGTTCCTACGAGCAGTACTTC
>TRBV28|TRBJ1-4|-|-
CASTPTSRANEKLFF
TGTGCCAGCACCCCGACGTCCAGGGCTAATGAAAAACTGTTTTTT
>TRBV5-1|TRBJ2-1|-|TRBD2
CASSPGTSFYNEQFF
TGCGCCAGCAGCCCCGGGACTAGCTTCTACAATGAGCAGTTCTTC
>TRBV6-6|TRBJ2-7|-|-
CASSYATGYEQYF
TGTGCCAGCAGTTACGCCACGGGGTACGAGCAGTACTTC
>TRBV18|TRBJ1-4|-|-
CASSPTGTNEKLFF
TGTGCCAGCTCACCAACTGGTACTAATGAAAAACTGTTTTTT
>TRBV6-5|TRBJ1-5|-|-
CASSYSSDQPQHF
TGTGCCAGCAGTTACTCGAGTGATCAGCCCCAGCATTTT
>TRBV4-3|TRBJ1-2|-|-
CASSQDPQGSYGYTF
TGCGCCAGCAGCCAAGATCCGCAGGGGAGCTATGGCTACACCTTC
>TRBV5-6|TRBJ2-3|-|TRBD2
CASSSLAGGTDTQYF
TGTGCCAGCAGCTCCCTAGCGGGGGGCACAGATACGCAGTATTTT
>TRBV5-1|TRBJ1-3|few|TRBD1
CASRNTGDGNTIYF
TGCGCCAGCAGAAATACAGGGGACGGAAACACCATATATTTT